The rows below give T cell receptor beta chains drawn from one sample of a study of T cell repertoires in cytomegalovirus infection. TCRdb reprocessed the reads via MiXCR and lists one record per CDR3 protein. The sample has fewer than 400,000 distinct CDR3 sequences, 18% seen once. Sequences were obtained from PBMCs. Receptors originate from a human donor in good health (CMV status not recorded). Some clones in this sample may be carry-over from other donors' samples. The CDR3 runs from the conserved cysteine through the conserved F or W. D genes are given only for firm matches. The size entry is marked missing in some rows and otherwise reads once, few, many or a size class.

V	D	size	J	DNA	CDR3
TRBV28	.	many	TRBJ1-2	TGTGCCAGCAGTTTACAGGGGTGGGTCTATGGCTACACCTTC	CASSLQGWVYGYTF
TRBV12-3/TRBV12-4	TRBD1	many	TRBJ1-1	TGTGCCAGCAGCGAAACAGGGGTGTACACTGAAGCTTTCTTT	CASSETGVYTEAFF
TRBV10-3	.	.	TRBJ2-1	TGTGCCATCAGTGAATATACCGGGCAGGGGACCAATGAGCAGTTCTTC	CAISEYTGQGTNEQFF
TRBV7-2	.	many	TRBJ1-2	TGTGCCAGCAGATTCGGTCGGAGCTATGGCTACACCTTC	CASRFGRSYGYTF
TRBV7-4	.	many	TRBJ2-5	TGTGCCAGCAGCGATTCAGGGCGAGAGACCCAGTACTTC	CASSDSGRETQYF
TRBV7-6	.	many	TRBJ2-2	TGTGCCAGCAGCTTACGGCAGGGGGGCCGATCCGGGGAGCTGTTTTTT	CASSLRQGGRSGELFF
TRBV7-8	TRBD2	many	TRBJ2-1	TGTGCCAGCAGCTTTGGACGGGATTGGACTAGCGGGAGGTCCAGCTCCTACAATGAGCAGTTCTTC	CASSFGRDWTSGRSSSYNEQFF
TRBV2	TRBD1	few	TRBJ2-7	TGTGCCAGCAGTGAATGGAGACAGGGATCCTACGAGCAGTACTTC	CASSEWRQGSYEQYF
TRBV20-1	.	few	TRBJ2-3	TGCAGTGCTAGAGCGGTCCTAAAGTACGAGGGGTATTTT	CSARAVLKYEGYF
TRBV12-5	TRBD1	few	TRBJ1-5	TGTGCTAGTGGTTTCCTAATACAGGGGAATCAGCCCCAGCATTTT	CASGFLIQGNQPQHF
TRBV18	TRBD2	.	TRBJ2-3	TGTGCCAGCTCACCTACTAGCGAAATCACAGATACGCAGTATTTT	CASSPTSEITDTQYF
TRBV5-5	TRBD1	few	TRBJ2-5	TGTGCCAGCAGTTCGGGACAGGGGGCATGGGAGACCCAGTACTTC	CASSSGQGAWETQYF
TRBV19	.	few	TRBJ1-1	TGTGCCAGTAGATTCGGACAGAACACTGAAGCTTTCTTT	CASRFGQNTEAFF
TRBV4-1	.	few	TRBJ2-7	TGCGCCAGCAGCCCCCGGCGGGCAGACTGGGCGCAGTACTTC	CASSPRRADWAQYF
TRBV7-6	.	many	TRBJ2-3	TGTGCCAGCAGCTCCTGGGGCAGGGATGAGGATACGCAGTATTTT	CASSSWGRDEDTQYF
TRBV2	TRBD1	.	TRBJ2-7	TGTGCCAGCAACCTGGACAGGGTAGTCGAGCAGTACTTC	CASNLDRVVEQYF
TRBV5-6	TRBD2	.	TRBJ2-3	TGTGCCAGCAGGGGTAGCGGGGGGGGTACAGATACGCAGTATTTT	CASRGSGGGTDTQYF
TRBV7-8	.	few	TRBJ1-3	TGTGCCAGCAGCTTAGGAGGGCAGTTCTCTGGAAACACCATATATTTT	CASSLGGQFSGNTIYF
TRBV3-1	.	.	TRBJ2-2	TGTGCCAGCACCGCAGGGGTTGGCGGGGAGCTGTTTTTT	CASTAGVGGELFF
TRBV10-3	TRBD2	few	TRBJ2-1	TGTGCCATCAGGCCGGGACTAGCCTACAATGAGCAGTTCTTC	CAIRPGLAYNEQFF
TRBV7-2	.	few	TRBJ2-7	TGTGCCAGCAGCGTGGGGGTTCACGAGCAGTACTTC	CASSVGVHEQYF
TRBV11-3	TRBD1	.	TRBJ2-5	TGTGCCAGCAGCCACGGACAGGGTGGCCAAGAGACCCAGTACTTC	CASSHGQGGQETQYF
TRBV4-2	.	many	TRBJ1-5	TGTGCCAGCAGCCCCTTCGAGGCCAATCAGCCCCAGCATTTT	CASSPFEANQPQHF
TRBV19	.	.	TRBJ1-6	TGTGCCAGTAGTATCCCACGGGAACCCCTCCACTTT	CASSIPREPLHF
TRBV7-8	TRBD1	many	TRBJ2-1	TGTGCCAGCAGCCCGAATTGGGGGACAGCCCCCGATGAGCAGTTCTTC	CASSPNWGTAPDEQFF
TRBV5-1	.	.	TRBJ1-4	TGCGCCAGCAGCCCGGCTCACCCCTCGCTTGAAAAACTGTTTTTT	CASSPAHPSLEKLFF
TRBV28	.	many	TRBJ1-2	TGTGCCACCCGCCGTCCCGACTATGGCTACACCTTC	CATRRPDYGYTF
TRBV20-1	TRBD1	few	TRBJ2-1	TGCAGTGCCGCCACCTCAGGGGGCGCATACAATGAGCAGTTCTTC	CSAATSGGAYNEQFF
TRBV7-8	.	many	TRBJ2-1	TGTGCCAGCAGCTTAGAACGGTGGCCTGCCGATGAGCAGTTCTTC	CASSLERWPADEQFF
TRBV7-8	.	.	TRBJ2-7	TGTGCCAGCAGCCGGACAGGGCGAGCGGGAGTCCCCCTCGAGCAGTACTTC	CASSRTGRAGVPLEQYF
TRBV6-4	.	.	TRBJ1-2	TGTGCCAGCAGTGAAGACAGGACGACTAACTATGGCTACACCTTC	CASSEDRTTNYGYTF
TRBV7-8	TRBD2	many	TRBJ2-7	TGTGCCAGCAGCTTAGGGTCGGTAGCGGGGCTCGCGTACGAGCAGTACTTC	CASSLGSVAGLAYEQYF
TRBV6-1	.	many	TRBJ1-1	TGTGCCAGCAGTGAAATTGCGGTGAACACTGAAGCTTTCTTT	CASSEIAVNTEAFF
TRBV6-2/TRBV6-3	TRBD2	.	TRBJ2-1	TGTGCCTCCGAGGCGGGGGGCAATGAGCAGTTCTTC	CASEAGGNEQFF
TRBV15	.	.	TRBJ2-3	TGTGCCACCAGCAAAACCCCGAACGGGCGGGACCGCACAGATACGCAGTATTTT	CATSKTPNGRDRTDTQYF
TRBV5-1	TRBD2	.	TRBJ2-3	TGCGCCAGCAGCGCCGGGACTATGAGCACAGATACGCAGTATTTT	CASSAGTMSTDTQYF
TRBV6-1	.	many	TRBJ2-1	TGTGCCAGCAGAGCAATCAGGGGAGTGAATGAGCAGTTCTTC	CASRAIRGVNEQFF